These T cell receptor beta chains were read from a single sample in a study of cytomegalovirus exposure and HLA in healthy donors. The table came from immunoSEQ multiplex PCR; TCRdb's copy has only in-frame clones and leaves some out. The sample records about 120,000 clones, nearly 80% being singletons. The sequencing sample was made of PBMCs. All receptors derive from a woman aged 25 to 39 in good health and CMV-seronegative. Both conserved end residues are part of each CDR3. Each record gives: D gene, V gene, CDR3 length, clone size, J gene, CDR3 protein, CDR3 DNA. A D gene is named only where the DNA matches it firmly. The size field is filled for only some rows; it gives once, few, many or a size class.

NA	TRBV19	14	NA	TRBJ2-5	CASSIGSPGETQYF	TGTGCCAGTAGTATAGGGTCTCCCGGGGAGACCCAGTACTTC
NA	TRBV6-1	14	NA	TRBJ2-7	CASSGGGASYEQYF	TGTGCCAGCAGTGGTGGAGGGGCATCATACGAGCAGTACTTC
NA	TRBV5-4	15	once	TRBJ2-1	CASSLVGGDYNEQFF	TGTGCCAGCAGCTTGGTCGGGGGAGACTACAATGAGCAGTTCTTC
TRBD2	TRBV4-2	18	NA	TRBJ2-1	CASSPWTSGGTEGDEQFF	TGTGCCAGCAGCCCGTGGACTAGCGGGGGCACGGAGGGCGATGAGCAGTTCTTC
NA	TRBV19	13	NA	TRBJ1-1	CASSIGGGTEAFF	TGTGCCAGTAGTATAGGGGGCGGCACTGAAGCTTTCTTT
NA	TRBV29-1	10	NA	TRBJ1-1	CSVIGAEAFF	TGCAGCGTTATTGGAGCTGAAGCTTTCTTT
NA	TRBV28	16	few	TRBJ2-1	CASSGYRDGPYNEQFF	TGTGCCAGCAGTGGATACAGGGACGGTCCGTACAATGAGCAGTTCTTC
NA	TRBV30	14	NA	TRBJ1-1	CAWIPGHLNTEAFF	TGTGCCTGGATCCCGGGACACTTGAACACTGAAGCTTTCTTT
TRBD2	TRBV11-3	14	NA	TRBJ2-2	CASRARGVSGELFF	TGTGCCAGCAGAGCGCGGGGGGTCTCCGGGGAGCTGTTTTTT
NA	TRBV19	15	NA	TRBJ1-5	CASSLQAISNQPQHF	TGTGCCAGTAGCCTACAAGCGATTAGCAATCAGCCCCAGCATTTT
TRBD1	TRBV5-4	15	NA	TRBJ1-4	CASSPRGTGNEKLFF	TGTGCCAGCAGCCCCCGAGGGACAGGCAATGAAAAACTGTTTTTT
TRBD2	TRBV7-8	17	NA	TRBJ2-1	CASSSRSVAGDNNEQFF	TGTGCCAGCAGCTCCCGTAGCGTAGCGGGGGATAACAATGAGCAGTTCTTC
NA	TRBV7-9	13	NA	TRBJ1-1	CASSLERNTEAFF	TGTGCCAGCAGCTTAGAGCGGAACACTGAAGCTTTCTTT
NA	TRBV2	17	few	TRBJ2-7	CASSDPSLQGLDYEQYF	TGTGCCAGCAGTGACCCATCCCTTCAGGGTTTAGACTACGAGCAGTACTTC
NA	TRBV28	13	NA	TRBJ1-2	CASSLSTNYGYTF	TGTGCCAGCAGTTTATCCACTAACTATGGCTACACCTTC
TRBD2	TRBV7-8	16	NA	TRBJ2-5	CASSPSRLAGQETQYF	TGTGCCAGCAGCCCATCGAGACTAGCGGGACAAGAGACCCAGTACTTC
NA	TRBV10-3	16	NA	TRBJ1-5	CAISEGPNLSNQPQHF	TGTGCCATCAGTGAGGGGCCGAATCTTAGCAATCAGCCCCAGCATTTT
NA	TRBV6-1	13	once	TRBJ1-5	CASSGTVVQPQHF	TGTGCCAGCAGTGGAACGGTGGTTCAGCCCCAGCATTTT
TRBD1	TRBV7-3	16	NA	TRBJ1-1	CASSHRDRGAHTEAFF	TGTGCCAGCAGCCACCGGGACAGGGGGGCCCACACTGAAGCTTTCTTT
TRBD2	TRBV9	16	NA	TRBJ2-3	CASSVVTGGATDTQYF	TGTGCCAGCAGCGTAGTAACGGGGGGGGCCACAGATACGCAGTATTTT
NA	TRBV29-1	13	NA	TRBJ2-1	CSGAGTTYNEQFF	TGCAGCGGAGCCGGGACAACTTACAATGAGCAGTTCTTC
NA	TRBV30	14	NA	TRBJ1-3	CAWSRGSTGNTIYF	TGTGCCTGGAGTAGGGGCAGTACTGGAAACACCATATATTTT
NA	TRBV4-3	15	NA	TRBJ1-5	CASSQDFSGNQPQHF	TGCGCCAGCAGCCAAGATTTTTCGGGTAATCAGCCCCAGCATTTT
NA	TRBV25-1	13	few	TRBJ2-3	CASSSGNTDTQYF	TGTGCCAGCAGTTCGGGGAACACAGATACGCAGTATTTT
TRBD1	TRBV4-3	14	NA	TRBJ1-2	CASSQADRGYGYTF	TGCGCCAGCAGCCAGGCGGACAGGGGCTATGGCTACACCTTC
TRBD2	TRBV5-6	16	NA	TRBJ2-7	CASRIAGGASSYEQYF	TGTGCCAGCAGGATCGCCGGGGGGGCGAGCTCCTACGAGCAGTACTTC
TRBD1	TRBV19	16	NA	TRBJ2-3	CASSIRTGGGIDTQYF	TGTGCCAGTAGTATTCGGACAGGGGGCGGGATAGATACGCAGTATTTT
NA	TRBV30	16	NA	TRBJ1-5	CAWSVPPEGGNQPQHF	TGTGCCTGGAGTGTACCCCCCGAAGGGGGCAATCAGCCCCAGCATTTT
TRBD2	TRBV11-2	16	NA	TRBJ2-7	CASSLVASGLGYEQYF	TGTGCCAGCAGCTTAGTGGCTAGCGGTTTGGGGTACGAGCAGTACTTC